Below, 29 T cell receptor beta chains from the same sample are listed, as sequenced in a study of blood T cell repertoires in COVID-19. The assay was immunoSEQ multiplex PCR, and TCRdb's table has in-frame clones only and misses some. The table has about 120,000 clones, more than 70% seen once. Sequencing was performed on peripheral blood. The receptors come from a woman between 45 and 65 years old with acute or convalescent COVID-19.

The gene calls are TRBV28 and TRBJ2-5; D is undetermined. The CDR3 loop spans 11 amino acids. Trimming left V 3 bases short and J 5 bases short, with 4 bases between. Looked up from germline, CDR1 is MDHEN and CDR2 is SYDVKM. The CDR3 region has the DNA TGTGCCAGCAGTTTCGGGGAGACCCAGTACTTC. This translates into CASSFGETQYF.

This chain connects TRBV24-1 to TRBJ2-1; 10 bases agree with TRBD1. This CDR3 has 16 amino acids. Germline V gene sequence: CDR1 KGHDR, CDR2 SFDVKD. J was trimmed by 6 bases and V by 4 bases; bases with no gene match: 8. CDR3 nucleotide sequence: TGTGCCACCAGTGACTCCGACAGGGGGCGAGGCAATGAGCAGTTCTTC. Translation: CATSDSDRGRGNEQFF.

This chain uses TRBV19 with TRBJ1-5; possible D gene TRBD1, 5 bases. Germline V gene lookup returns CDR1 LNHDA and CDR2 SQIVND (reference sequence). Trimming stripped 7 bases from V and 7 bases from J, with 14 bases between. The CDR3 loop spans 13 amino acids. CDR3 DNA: TGTGCCAGTACCCTGGGACTTGGGCAGCCCCAGCATTTT. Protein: CASTLGLGQPQHF. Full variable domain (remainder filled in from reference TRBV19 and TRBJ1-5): DGGITQSPKYLFRKEGQNVTLSCEQNLNHDAMYWYRQDPGQGLRLIYYSQIVNDFQKGDIAEGYSVSREKKESFPLTVTSAQKNPTAFYLCASTLGLGQPQHFGDGTRLSIL.

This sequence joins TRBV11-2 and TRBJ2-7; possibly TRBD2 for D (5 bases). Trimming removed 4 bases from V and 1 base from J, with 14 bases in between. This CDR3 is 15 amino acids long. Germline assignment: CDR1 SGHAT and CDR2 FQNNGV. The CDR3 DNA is TGTGCCAGCAGCTCGGAGCGGCTACCTTCCTACGAGCAGTACTTC. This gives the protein CASSSERLPSYEQYF.

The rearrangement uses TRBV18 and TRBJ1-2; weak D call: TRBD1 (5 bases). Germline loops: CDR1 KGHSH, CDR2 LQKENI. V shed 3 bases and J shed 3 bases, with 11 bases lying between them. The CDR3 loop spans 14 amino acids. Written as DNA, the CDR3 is TGTGCCAGCTCACCCCAGGAGGGGCACTATGGCTACACCTTC. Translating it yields CASSPQEGHYGYTF.

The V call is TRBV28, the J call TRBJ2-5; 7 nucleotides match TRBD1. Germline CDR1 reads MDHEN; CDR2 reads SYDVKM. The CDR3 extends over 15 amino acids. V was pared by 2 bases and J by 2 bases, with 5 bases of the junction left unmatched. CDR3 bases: TGTGCCAGCAGTTTACACAGGGGAATTCAAGAGACCCAGTACTTC. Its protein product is CASSLHRGIQETQYF.

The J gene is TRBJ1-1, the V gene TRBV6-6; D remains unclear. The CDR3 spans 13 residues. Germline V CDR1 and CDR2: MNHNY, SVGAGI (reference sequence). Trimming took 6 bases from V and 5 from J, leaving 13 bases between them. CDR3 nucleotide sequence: TGTGCCAGCAGGAGGACCTCGGGGACTGAAGCTTTCTTT. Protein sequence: CASRRTSGTEAFF.

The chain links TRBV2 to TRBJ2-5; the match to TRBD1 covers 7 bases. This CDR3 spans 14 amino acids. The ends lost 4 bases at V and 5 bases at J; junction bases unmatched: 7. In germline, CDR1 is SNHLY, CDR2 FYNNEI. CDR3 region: CASSVLKGGETQYF. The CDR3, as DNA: TGTGCCAGCAGTGTATTAAAAGGGGGCGAGACCCAGTACTTC.

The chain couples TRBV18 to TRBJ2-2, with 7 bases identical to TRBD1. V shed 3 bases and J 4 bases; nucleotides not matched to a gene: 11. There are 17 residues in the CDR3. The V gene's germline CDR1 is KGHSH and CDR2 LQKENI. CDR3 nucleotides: TGTGCCAGCTCACCTCCGGGCAGGGGGAGCGGCACCGGGGAGCTGTTTTTT. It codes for CASSPPGRGSGTGELFF.

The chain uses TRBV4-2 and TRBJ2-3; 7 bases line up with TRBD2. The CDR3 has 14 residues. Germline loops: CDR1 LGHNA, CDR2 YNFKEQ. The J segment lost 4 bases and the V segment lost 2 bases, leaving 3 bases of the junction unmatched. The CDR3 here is CASSQKGGPDTQYF. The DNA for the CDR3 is TGTGCCAGCAGCCAAAAGGGAGGGCCAGATACGCAGTATTTT.

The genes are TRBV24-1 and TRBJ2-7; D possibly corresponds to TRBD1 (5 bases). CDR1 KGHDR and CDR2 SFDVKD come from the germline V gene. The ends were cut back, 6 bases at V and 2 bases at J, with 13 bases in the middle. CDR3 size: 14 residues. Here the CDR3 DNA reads TGTGCCACCAGTCCAAACAGGATACCCTACGAGCAGTACTTC. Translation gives CATSPNRIPYEQYF.

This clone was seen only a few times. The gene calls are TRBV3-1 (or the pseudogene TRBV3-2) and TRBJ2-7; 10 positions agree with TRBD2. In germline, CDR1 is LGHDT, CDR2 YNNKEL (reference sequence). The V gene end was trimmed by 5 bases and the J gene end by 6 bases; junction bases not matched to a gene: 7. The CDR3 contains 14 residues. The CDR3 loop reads CASSGLAGGGEQYF. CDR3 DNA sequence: TGTGCCAGCAGCGGGTTAGCGGGAGGTGGCGAGCAGTACTTC.

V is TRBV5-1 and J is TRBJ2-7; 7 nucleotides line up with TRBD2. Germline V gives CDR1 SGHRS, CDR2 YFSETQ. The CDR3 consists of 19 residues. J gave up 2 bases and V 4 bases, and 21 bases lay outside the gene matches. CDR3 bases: TGCGCCAGCAGCCCTGGCCTGTTGGCTAGCGGAGGCCTCACCTACGAGCAGTACTTC. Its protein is CASSPGLLASGGLTYEQYF.

In nucleotides, the CDR3 is TGTGCCAGCTCGGCGGGGGGAAGCAATCAGCCCCAGCATTTT. It translates to CASSAGGSNQPQHF. This chain connects TRBV6-5 to TRBJ1-5; D possibly corresponds to TRBD1 (5 bases). Germline-derived CDR1 and CDR2 are MNHEY and SVGAGI. The CDR3 consists of 14 residues. V shed 8 bases and J shed 1 base, with 12 bases lying between them.

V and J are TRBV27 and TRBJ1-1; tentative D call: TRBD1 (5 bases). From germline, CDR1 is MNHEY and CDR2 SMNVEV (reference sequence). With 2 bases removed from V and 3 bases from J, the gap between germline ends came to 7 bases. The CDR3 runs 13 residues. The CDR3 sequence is CASSLPGYTEAFF. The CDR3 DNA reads TGTGCCAGCAGTTTACCAGGGTACACTGAAGCTTTCTTT.

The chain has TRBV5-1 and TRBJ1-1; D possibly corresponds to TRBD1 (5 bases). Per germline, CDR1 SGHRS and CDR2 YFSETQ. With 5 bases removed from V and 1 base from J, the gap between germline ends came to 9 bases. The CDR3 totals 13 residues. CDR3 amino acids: CASRRTPNTEAFF. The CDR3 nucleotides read TGCGCCAGCAGACGGACACCGAACACTGAAGCTTTCTTT.

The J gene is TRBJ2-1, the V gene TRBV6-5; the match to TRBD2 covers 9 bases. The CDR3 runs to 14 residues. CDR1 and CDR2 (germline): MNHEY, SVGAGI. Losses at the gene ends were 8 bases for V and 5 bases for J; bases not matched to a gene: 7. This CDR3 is CASGYSGRNNEQFF. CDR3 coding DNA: TGTGCCAGCGGATATAGCGGGAGAAACAATGAGCAGTTCTTC.

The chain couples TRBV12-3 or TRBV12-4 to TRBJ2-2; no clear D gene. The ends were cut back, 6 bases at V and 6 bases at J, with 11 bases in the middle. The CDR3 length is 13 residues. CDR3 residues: CASSKTYPGELFF. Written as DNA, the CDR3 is TGTGCCAGCAGCAAAACATACCCCGGGGAGCTGTTTTTT.

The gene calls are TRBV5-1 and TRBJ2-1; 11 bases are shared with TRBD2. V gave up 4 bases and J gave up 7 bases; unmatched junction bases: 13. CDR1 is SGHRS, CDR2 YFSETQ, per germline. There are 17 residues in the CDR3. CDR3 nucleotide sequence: TGCGCCAGCAGCCCAAACCCCACTAGCGGGAGTCTTAATGAGCAGTTCTTC. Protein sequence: CASSPNPTSGSLNEQFF.

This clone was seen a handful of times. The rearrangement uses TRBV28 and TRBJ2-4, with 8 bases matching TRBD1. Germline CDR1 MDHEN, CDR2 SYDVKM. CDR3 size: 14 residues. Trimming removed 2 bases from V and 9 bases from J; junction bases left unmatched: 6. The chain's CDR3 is CASSLGGTGGIQYF. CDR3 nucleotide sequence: TGTGCCAGCAGTTTAGGGGGCACAGGGGGCATTCAGTACTTC. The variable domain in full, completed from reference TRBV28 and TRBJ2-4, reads DVKVTQSSRYLVKRTGEKVFLECVQDMDHENMFWYRQDPGLGLRLIYFSYDVKMKEKGDIPEGYSVSREKKERFSLILESASTNQTSMYLCASSLGGTGGIQYFGAGTRLSVL.

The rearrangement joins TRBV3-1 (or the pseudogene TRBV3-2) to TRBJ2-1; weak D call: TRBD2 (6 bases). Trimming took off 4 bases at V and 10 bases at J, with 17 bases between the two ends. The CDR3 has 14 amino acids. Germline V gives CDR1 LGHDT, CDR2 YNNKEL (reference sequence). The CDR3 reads CASSLWRARDEQFF. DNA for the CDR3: TGTGCCAGCAGCCTCTGGAGAGCGCGGGACGAGCAGTTCTTC.

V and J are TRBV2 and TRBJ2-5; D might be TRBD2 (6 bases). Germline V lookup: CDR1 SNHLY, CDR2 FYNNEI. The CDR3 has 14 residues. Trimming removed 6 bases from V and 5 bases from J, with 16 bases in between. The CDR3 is CASRENGGGETQYF. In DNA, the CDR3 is TGTGCCAGCAGAGAGAATGGGGGAGGCGAGACCCAGTACTTC.

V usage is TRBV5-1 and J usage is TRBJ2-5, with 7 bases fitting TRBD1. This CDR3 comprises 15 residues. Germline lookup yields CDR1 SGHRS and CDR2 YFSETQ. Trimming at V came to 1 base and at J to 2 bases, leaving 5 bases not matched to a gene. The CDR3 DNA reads TGCGCCAGCAGCTTGACAGGGGCGATTCAAGAGACCCAGTACTTC. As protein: CASSLTGAIQETQYF.

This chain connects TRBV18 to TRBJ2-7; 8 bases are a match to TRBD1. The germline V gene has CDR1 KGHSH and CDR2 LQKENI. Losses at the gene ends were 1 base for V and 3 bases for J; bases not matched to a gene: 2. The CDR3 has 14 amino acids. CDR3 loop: CASSPQDRVYEQYF. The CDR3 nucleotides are TGTGCCAGCTCACCACAGGACAGGGTCTACGAGCAGTACTTC.

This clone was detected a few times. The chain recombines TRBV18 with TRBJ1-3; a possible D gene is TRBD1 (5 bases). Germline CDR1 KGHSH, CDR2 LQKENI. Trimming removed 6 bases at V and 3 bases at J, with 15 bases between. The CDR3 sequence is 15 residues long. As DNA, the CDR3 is TGTGCCAGCTCCTCCGGTGGAGGGGTTGGAAACACCATATATTTT. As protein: CASSSGGGVGNTIYF.

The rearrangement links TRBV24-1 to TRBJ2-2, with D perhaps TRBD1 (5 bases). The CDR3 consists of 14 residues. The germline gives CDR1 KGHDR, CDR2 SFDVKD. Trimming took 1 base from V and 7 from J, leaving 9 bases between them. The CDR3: CATSDFKGYGELFF. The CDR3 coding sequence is TGTGCCACCAGTGATTTTAAGGGGTACGGGGAGCTGTTTTTT.

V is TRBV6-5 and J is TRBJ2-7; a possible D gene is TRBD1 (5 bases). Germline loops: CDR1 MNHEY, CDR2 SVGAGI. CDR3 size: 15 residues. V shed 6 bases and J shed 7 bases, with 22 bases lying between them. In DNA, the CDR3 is TGTGCCAGCAGACCCTCAGGGTTAGGAATGGGGGAGCAGTACTTC. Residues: CASRPSGLGMGEQYF.

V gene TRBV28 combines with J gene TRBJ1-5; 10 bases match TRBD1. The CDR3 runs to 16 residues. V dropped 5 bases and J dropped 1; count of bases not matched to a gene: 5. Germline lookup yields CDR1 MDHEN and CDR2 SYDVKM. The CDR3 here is CASSPMDRGSNQPQHF. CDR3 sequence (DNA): TGTGCCAGCAGTCCAATGGACAGGGGGAGCAATCAGCCCCAGCATTTT.

CDR3 in amino acids: CASSPSAGTQYF. The DNA for the CDR3 is TGTGCCAGCTCACCATCGGCGGGGACCCAGTACTTC. The V and J genes are TRBV18 and TRBJ2-5; D may be TRBD2 (5 bases). V was trimmed by 2 bases and J by 7 bases, leaving 8 bases between them. CDR3 size: 12 residues. From germline, CDR1 is KGHSH and CDR2 LQKENI.